This TCR beta chain was sequenced in a study of shared clonotypes between healthy human individuals. Study details: Ranging from 18 to 49 in age, donors were a couple of women and a few men. Findings and caveats of the study: Sequencing depth was expected to influence donor clonotype sharing.

V was shortened by 5 bases and J by 6 bases, with 13 bases between the two germline ends. The germline gives CDR1 SGHTA, CDR2 FQGNSA. The CDR3 sequence is 13 residues long. TCRdb's table, derived via immunoSEQ multiplex PCR, lists solely in-frame clones and lacks some. Among around 2.5 million clones listed, 93% were seen once. This clone was found once. Its target is unknown. A CD45RA-negative memory subset and a CD45RA+ naive subset were separated from the CD4+ cells. Sequencing was carried out using naive CD4+ T cells from PBMCs. Subset noted: CD45RA+ positively selected. The TCR was taken from a man aged 18-30 years in good health. Some clones in this sample may be carry-over from other donors' samples. The V call is TRBV7-2, the J call TRBJ1-1; D uncertain. The CDR3 nucleotides are TGTGCCAGCAGCCAAACAGTAGGGTCTGAAGCTTTCTTT. Amino acid sequence: CASSQTVGSEAFF.